This is a list of T cell receptor beta chains from one sample in a study of shared clonotypes between healthy human individuals. Measured with immunoSEQ multiplex PCR; TCRdb has only the in-frame clones, and not every one. The repertoire consists of about 2.3 million clones, with 93% occurring once and the leading ten covering 0.39%. Sequencing was done on a sample of naive CD4+ T cells from PBMCs. These TCRs come from a man younger than 30 in good health. Some clones in this sample may be carry-over from other donors' samples. Each CDR3 is given with its conserved first and last residue. A D gene is named only where the DNA matches it firmly. Expanded clones get a size class; other rows say once, few or many, or leave the size out.

D gene,J gene,clone size,V gene,CDR3 DNA,CDR3 protein
TRBD2,TRBJ2-3,-,TRBV2,TGTGCCAGCAGCGGGACTAGCGGGAGGAGGGATACGCAGTATTTT,CASSGTSGRRDTQYF
TRBD1,TRBJ1-2,-,TRBV18,TGTGCCAGCTCTGGACAGGAAAACTATGGCTACACCTTC,CASSGQENYGYTF
TRBD1,TRBJ1-1,-,TRBV7-7,TGTGCCAGCAGCCCTCGACAGGGAACTGAAGCTTTCTTT,CASSPRQGTEAFF
TRBD1,TRBJ1-5,-,TRBV30,TGTGCCTGGAGTGTGGGACAGGGGCCCAATCAGCCCCAGCATTTT,CAWSVGQGPNQPQHF
-,TRBJ1-4,-,TRBV28,TGTGCCAGCAGTTTATCCGCCGCAAGGGAAAAACTGTTTTTT,CASSLSAAREKLFF
-,TRBJ2-2,once,TRBV19,TGTGCCAGTAGTATGTCGGCAGGAACGAACACCGGGGAGCTGTTTTTT,CASSMSAGTNTGELFF
-,TRBJ2-3,-,TRBV4-2,TGTGCCAGCACGGGGGACTTTTATGCAGATACGCAGTATTTT,CASTGDFYADTQYF
-,TRBJ2-5,-,TRBV18,TGTGCCAGCTCACCGGGACGAGGGGGTTCGGCAGAGACCCAGTACTTC,CASSPGRGGSAETQYF
-,TRBJ2-3,-,TRBV6-6,TGTGCCAGCAGTTCAGACGGGACAGATACGCAGTATTTT,CASSSDGTDTQYF
TRBD1,TRBJ1-1,few,TRBV6-5,TGTGCCACCAAACCGGGTACAGGGGACACTGAAGCTTTCTTT,CATKPGTGDTEAFF
-,TRBJ1-2,-,TRBV7-9,TGTGCCAGCAGCTTAGTTACAGGGACGGTTGGCTACACCTTC,CASSLVTGTVGYTF
-,TRBJ1-5,-,TRBV6-6,TGTGCCAGCAGAAAAGAAGGAGGGACTCAGCCCCAGCATTTT,CASRKEGGTQPQHF
-,TRBJ2-7,-,TRBV4-3,TGCGCCAGCAGCCCAAACATTCAGGACTTCTCCTACGAGCAGTACTTC,CASSPNIQDFSYEQYF
-,TRBJ1-1,-,TRBV5-1,TGCGCCAGCAGCCCGGCCGGACCCGGGGGCACTGAAGCTTTCTTT,CASSPAGPGGTEAFF
TRBD2,TRBJ2-3,once,TRBV5-4,TGTGCCAGCAGCTTGTCCACTAGCGGGAACACAGATACGCAGTATTTT,CASSLSTSGNTDTQYF
TRBD1,TRBJ1-2,once,TRBV7-2,TGTGCCAGCAGCGTTAGACAGGGGAACGGCTACACCTTC,CASSVRQGNGYTF
-,TRBJ1-2,-,TRBV5-1,TGCGCCAGCAGCTTGGGCACACCGTCTATGGGGTACACCTTC,CASSLGTPSMGYTF
-,TRBJ1-1,-,TRBV4-1,TGCGCCAGCAGCAAAGGTGATGCTGAGACTGAAGCTTTCTTT,CASSKGDAETEAFF
-,TRBJ2-5,-,TRBV11-2,TGTGCCAGCAGCTTAGGTCGACAGTTCGGTGAGACCCAGTACTTC,CASSLGRQFGETQYF
-,TRBJ2-7,-,TRBV28,TGTGCCAGCAGTTCCAGTGACCCCTACGAGCAGTACTTC,CASSSSDPYEQYF
TRBD1,TRBJ2-7,-,TRBV27,TGTGCCAGCAGTTCCATCGGACAGGGGCGTCACGAGCAGTACTTC,CASSSIGQGRHEQYF
TRBD2,TRBJ2-3,-,TRBV5-1,TGCGCCAGCAGTCGGACTAGCGGGACTTGGGTGGATACGCAGTATTTT,CASSRTSGTWVDTQYF
-,TRBJ2-1,-,TRBV28,TGTGCCAGCAGTAGTTTGGATAAGAGTTTATGGGAGCCTATCTACAATGAGCAGTTCTTC,CASSSLDKSLWEPIYNEQFF
TRBD2,TRBJ2-1,-,TRBV5-4,TGTGCCAGCAGCCCTGGGGGGACTAGCGGGGACAATGAGCAGTTCTTC,CASSPGGTSGDNEQFF
-,TRBJ2-7,-,TRBV5-1,TGCGCCAGCAGCTTGGAGCCTCAGTCACTCGAGCAGTACTTC,CASSLEPQSLEQYF
-,TRBJ1-5,-,TRBV19,TGTGCCAGTAACACGATCTGGGGTGATCAGCCCCAGCATTTT,CASNTIWGDQPQHF
TRBD2,TRBJ2-7,-,TRBV30,TGTGCCTGGAGACTAGCGGGAGGGCCAAATCTCTACGAGCAGTACTTC,CAWRLAGGPNLYEQYF
-,TRBJ2-7,-,TRBV12-5,TGTGCTAGTGGTTTGGTAAGGCCCATCTCCGAGCAGTACTTC,CASGLVRPISEQYF
-,TRBJ2-7,-,TRBV30,-,CAWSGSPGGQHFGEQYF
-,TRBJ2-5,-,TRBV10-1,TGCGCCAGCAGTAGGGGTCTAGGAGAGACCCAGTACTTC,CASSRGLGETQYF
-,TRBJ2-4,-,TRBV28,TGTGCCAGCAGTTCGCCTGGGACAGCCAAAAACATTCAGTACTTC,CASSSPGTAKNIQYF
TRBD1,TRBJ1-3,-,TRBV5-1,TGCGCCAGCAGCGCCGGGACAGGGCGAAACACCATATATTTT,CASSAGTGRNTIYF
-,TRBJ2-1,-,TRBV11-2,TGTGCCAGCAGCTTAGTTAGGGGCCTCGCCCCTGAGCAGTTCTTC,CASSLVRGLAPEQFF
-,TRBJ2-2,-,TRBV5-5,TGTGCCAGCAGCTGGGACCCCACCGGGGAGCTGTTTTTT,CASSWDPTGELFF
-,TRBJ1-1,-,TRBV5-6,TGTGCCAGCAGCTTGGGATTTCAAGGACAGATGAACACTGAAGCTTTCTTT,CASSLGFQGQMNTEAFF
-,TRBJ1-2,-,TRBV7-8,TGTGCCAGCAGCCGCGGGGGCGTTGGCTACACCTTC,CASSRGGVGYTF
-,TRBJ2-7,-,TRBV27,TGTGCCAGCAGTTCGGCTACCGAGCAGTACTTC,CASSSATEQYF
TRBD1,TRBJ1-1,-,TRBV9,TGTGCCAGCAGCGGAGGACAGGCCTGGAACACTGAAGCTTTCTTT,CASSGGQAWNTEAFF
TRBD1,TRBJ2-7,-,TRBV2,TGTGCCAGCAGACAGGGGGCCTACGAGCAGTACTTC,CASRQGAYEQYF
-,TRBJ2-5,-,TRBV27,TGTGCCAGGTACAGCGACGTTCAAGAGACCCAGTACTTC,CARYSDVQETQYF
-,TRBJ2-1,-,TRBV19,TGTGCCAGTCAACCCAGGGCCAAGGGTGAGCAGTTCTTC,CASQPRAKGEQFF
-,TRBJ2-1,few,TRBV19,TGTGCCAGTAGTCCATACTTAAGCTCCTACAATGAGCAGTTCTTC,CASSPYLSSYNEQFF
TRBD1,TRBJ2-7,-,TRBV28,TGTGCCAGCAGTTTAGGGCCTTTGACAGGGGGCTGGTACGAGCAGTACTTC,CASSLGPLTGGWYEQYF
-,TRBJ2-2,-,TRBV6-4,TGTGCCAGCAGTGAACAGCTTTTCACCGGGGAGCTGTTTTTT,CASSEQLFTGELFF
-,TRBJ2-5,-,TRBV5-1,TGCGCCAGCAGCCCCCGAGGGGCAGGGGAAGAGACCCAGTACTTC,CASSPRGAGEETQYF
-,TRBJ2-7,-,TRBV4-1,TGCGCCAGCAGCCGCCAAGAAGGGAACGGCTACGAGCAGTACTTC,CASSRQEGNGYEQYF
-,TRBJ1-2,-,TRBV2,TGTGCCAGCAAGGCAGGTACCCTGACTAACTATGGCTACACCTTC,CASKAGTLTNYGYTF
TRBD2,TRBJ2-3,-,TRBV2,TGTGCCAGCTCGGCTAGCGGGACTCTGAATACGCAGTATTTT,CASSASGTLNTQYF
-,TRBJ2-5,-,TRBV10-1,TGCGCCAGCAGTGCGGACAGTTTTGAGACCCAGTACTTC,CASSADSFETQYF
-,TRBJ2-2,-,TRBV28,TGTGCCAGCTGTCCCCCAGGAGGGCGTACCGGGGAGCTGTTTTTT,CASCPPGGRTGELFF